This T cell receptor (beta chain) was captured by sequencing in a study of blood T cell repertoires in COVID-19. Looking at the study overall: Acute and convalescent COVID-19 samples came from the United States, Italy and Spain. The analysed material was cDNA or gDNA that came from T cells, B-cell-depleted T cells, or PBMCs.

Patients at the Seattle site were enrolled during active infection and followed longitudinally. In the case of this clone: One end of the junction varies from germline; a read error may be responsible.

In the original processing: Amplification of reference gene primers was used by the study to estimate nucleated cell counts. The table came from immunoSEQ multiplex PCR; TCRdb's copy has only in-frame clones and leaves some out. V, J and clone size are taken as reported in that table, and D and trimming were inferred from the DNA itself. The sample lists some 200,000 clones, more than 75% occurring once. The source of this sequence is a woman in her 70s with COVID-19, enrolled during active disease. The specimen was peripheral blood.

CDR3 coding DNA: TGTGCCAGCAGCGTAGCTACTGAGGGAACTGGGAACACCATATATTTT. Protein: CASSVATEGTGNTIYF. The gene calls are TRBV9 and TRBJ1-3; D not resolved. Germline-derived CDR1 and CDR2 are SGDLS and YYNGEE. There are 16 residues in the CDR3.